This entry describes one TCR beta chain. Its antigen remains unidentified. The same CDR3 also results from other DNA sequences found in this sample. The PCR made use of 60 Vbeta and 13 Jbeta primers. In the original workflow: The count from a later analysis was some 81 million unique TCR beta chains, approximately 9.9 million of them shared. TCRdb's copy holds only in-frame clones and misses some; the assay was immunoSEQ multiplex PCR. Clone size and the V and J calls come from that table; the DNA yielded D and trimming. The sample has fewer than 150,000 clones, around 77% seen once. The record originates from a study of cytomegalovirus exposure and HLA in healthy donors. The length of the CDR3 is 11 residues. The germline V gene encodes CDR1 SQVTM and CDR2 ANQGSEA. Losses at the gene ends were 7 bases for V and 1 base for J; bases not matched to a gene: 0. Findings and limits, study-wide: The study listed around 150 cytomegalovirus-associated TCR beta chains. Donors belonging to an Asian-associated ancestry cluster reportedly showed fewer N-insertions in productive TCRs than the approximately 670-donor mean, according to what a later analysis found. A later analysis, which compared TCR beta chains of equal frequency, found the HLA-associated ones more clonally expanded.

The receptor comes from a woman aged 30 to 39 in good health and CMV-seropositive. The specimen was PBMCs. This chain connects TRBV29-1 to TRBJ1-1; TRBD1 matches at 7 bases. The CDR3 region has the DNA TGCAGCGGACAGGGGAACACTGAAGCTTTCTTT. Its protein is CSGQGNTEAFF.